A selection of T cell receptor beta chains follows, all from one sample in a study of beta chain features in type 1 diabetes. TCRdb's table, derived via immunoSEQ multiplex PCR, lists solely in-frame clones and lacks some. This table has about 400,000 clones, around 12% appearing once. The sample taken for sequencing was naive CD4+ T cells from blood. Receptors originate from a man between 18 and 35 years old in good health. The CDR3 runs from the conserved cysteine through the conserved F or W. The order of the fields is J gene, clone size, D gene, V gene, CDR3 DNA, CDR3 protein. D genes are given only for firm matches. A clone size is listed for some rows: how often the clone was seen (once, few, many), or a class if it is expanded.

j_gene: TRBJ2-3
abundance: few
d_gene: -
v_gene: TRBV5-4
CDR3nt: TGTGCCAGCAGCTTTAATCGGGGGGCTGGCACAGATACGCAGTATTTT
CDR3aa: CASSFNRGAGTDTQYF

j_gene: TRBJ1-5
abundance: -
d_gene: TRBD1
v_gene: TRBV12-5
CDR3nt: TGTGCTAGTGGCCCGCGGACAGGGGATAGCAATCAGCCCCAGCATTTT
CDR3aa: CASGPRTGDSNQPQHF

j_gene: TRBJ1-1
abundance: -
d_gene: TRBD1
v_gene: TRBV9
CDR3nt: TGTGCCAGCAGCGCGGGACAGATGAACACTGAAGCTTTCTTT
CDR3aa: CASSAGQMNTEAFF

j_gene: TRBJ1-4
abundance: -
d_gene: TRBD1
v_gene: TRBV4-1
CDR3nt: TGCGCCAGCAGCCGAACGGTCCGGACAGGGGGGTATGCAAAACTGTTTTTT
CDR3aa: CASSRTVRTGGYAKLFF

j_gene: TRBJ2-1
abundance: -
d_gene: TRBD2
v_gene: TRBV5-4
CDR3nt: TGTGCCAGCAGCTTGGAACTAGCGGGGGGTGGTGAGCAGTTCTTC
CDR3aa: CASSLELAGGGEQFF

j_gene: TRBJ1-4
abundance: -
d_gene: TRBD1
v_gene: TRBV30
CDR3nt: TGTGCCTGGTCCCTGATGACAGGGGGCTTTGAAAAACTGTTTTTT
CDR3aa: CAWSLMTGGFEKLFF

j_gene: TRBJ2-3
abundance: few
d_gene: -
v_gene: TRBV9
CDR3nt: TGTGCCAGCAGCGTAGGGACTCGCCGCACAGATACGCAGTATTTT
CDR3aa: CASSVGTRRTDTQYF

j_gene: TRBJ2-3
abundance: -
d_gene: TRBD1
v_gene: TRBV9
CDR3nt: TGTGCCAGCAGCGTAGGTACAGGGGGCGGCACAGATACGCAGTATTTT
CDR3aa: CASSVGTGGGTDTQYF

j_gene: TRBJ1-4
abundance: few
d_gene: -
v_gene: TRBV28
CDR3nt: TGTGCCAGCAGCCCAAGGAGGAATGAAAAACTGTTTTTT
CDR3aa: CASSPRRNEKLFF

j_gene: TRBJ1-4
abundance: -
d_gene: TRBD1
v_gene: TRBV6-5
CDR3nt: TGTGCCAGCAGTACCCGGACAGGGGGCTATGAAAAACTGTTTTTT
CDR3aa: CASSTRTGGYEKLFF

j_gene: TRBJ2-4
abundance: -
d_gene: TRBD1
v_gene: TRBV18
CDR3nt: TGTGCCAGCTTACCGGGACAGGGGGCGCGGGCCAAAAACATTCAGTACTTC
CDR3aa: CASLPGQGARAKNIQYF

j_gene: TRBJ1-2
abundance: -
d_gene: TRBD1
v_gene: TRBV11-2
CDR3nt: TGTGCCAGCAGCCCCGGGACAGGGGGTGGCTACACCTTC
CDR3aa: CASSPGTGGGYTF

j_gene: TRBJ2-5
abundance: -
d_gene: TRBD2
v_gene: TRBV6-5
CDR3nt: TGTGCCAGCAGTTACTCGAGCGGGGGGGCTGGAGAGACCCAGTACTTC
CDR3aa: CASSYSSGGAGETQYF

j_gene: TRBJ1-2
abundance: few
d_gene: -
v_gene: TRBV29-1
CDR3nt: TGCAGCGTTGACGACAGAAACTATGGCTACACCTTC
CDR3aa: CSVDDRNYGYTF

j_gene: TRBJ2-2
abundance: -
d_gene: TRBD2
v_gene: TRBV2
CDR3nt: TGTGCCAGCAGTGAAATGACTAGCGGATCCGGGGAGCTGTTTTTT
CDR3aa: CASSEMTSGSGELFF

j_gene: TRBJ1-1
abundance: -
d_gene: TRBD1
v_gene: TRBV30
CDR3nt: TGTGCCTGGAGTGTAGACAGGGTCTTCACTGAAGCTTTCTTT
CDR3aa: CAWSVDRVFTEAFF

j_gene: TRBJ2-3
abundance: -
d_gene: -
v_gene: TRBV13
CDR3nt: TGTGCCAGCAGCTTACAGGGGACCCGCACAGATACGCAGTATTTT
CDR3aa: CASSLQGTRTDTQYF

j_gene: TRBJ2-4
abundance: -
d_gene: TRBD1
v_gene: TRBV4-3
CDR3nt: TGCGCCAGCAGCCGCACGCCACAGGGGGATCTTGGGACCAAAAACATTCAGTACTTC
CDR3aa: CASSRTPQGDLGTKNIQYF

j_gene: TRBJ2-1
abundance: -
d_gene: -
v_gene: TRBV2
CDR3nt: TGTGCCAGCAGGAAGTGGACAGACAATGAGCAGTTCTTC
CDR3aa: CASRKWTDNEQFF

j_gene: TRBJ1-2
abundance: few
d_gene: -
v_gene: TRBV7-2
CDR3nt: TGTGCCAGCAGCTTACCGCAGGGGCACTATGGCTACACCTTC
CDR3aa: CASSLPQGHYGYTF

j_gene: TRBJ1-1
abundance: few
d_gene: TRBD1
v_gene: TRBV6-6
CDR3nt: TGTGCCAGCAGTATGCAGGGGGCGAACACTGAAGCTTTCTTT
CDR3aa: CASSMQGANTEAFF

j_gene: TRBJ2-2
abundance: few
d_gene: -
v_gene: TRBV7-3
CDR3nt: TGTGCCAGCAGCCCAGGTGTAGGATGGACCGGGGAGCTGTTTTTT
CDR3aa: CASSPGVGWTGELFF

j_gene: TRBJ2-7
abundance: few
d_gene: -
v_gene: TRBV4-3
CDR3nt: TGCGCCAGCAGCCCCCAGACAGGCTACGAGCAGTACTTC
CDR3aa: CASSPQTGYEQYF

j_gene: TRBJ1-5
abundance: few
d_gene: -
v_gene: TRBV6-5
CDR3nt: TGTGCCAGCAGTCCCCCGGCGGTTAGCAATCAGCCCCAGCATTTT
CDR3aa: CASSPPAVSNQPQHF

j_gene: TRBJ2-7
abundance: few
d_gene: -
v_gene: TRBV28
CDR3nt: TGTGCCAGCAGTTTGGGGGCACCCGGGGAGCAGTACTTC
CDR3aa: CASSLGAPGEQYF

j_gene: TRBJ2-3
abundance: -
d_gene: TRBD1
v_gene: TRBV29-1
CDR3nt: TGCAGCGTGGCCCGGGGGACAGGGGCAGATACGCAGTATTTT
CDR3aa: CSVARGTGADTQYF

j_gene: TRBJ2-5
abundance: -
d_gene: -
v_gene: TRBV18
CDR3nt: TGTGCCAGCTCACCACGGCAGGGAGAGACCCAGTACTTC
CDR3aa: CASSPRQGETQYF

j_gene: TRBJ2-3
abundance: few
d_gene: -
v_gene: TRBV5-1
CDR3nt: TGCGCCAGCAGCTCATCGGGAGGCACAGATACGCAGTATTTT
CDR3aa: CASSSSGGTDTQYF

j_gene: TRBJ2-2
abundance: -
d_gene: -
v_gene: TRBV6-5
CDR3nt: TGTGCCAGCAGTTCCTACACCGGGGAGCTGTTTTTT
CDR3aa: CASSSYTGELFF

j_gene: TRBJ2-3
abundance: -
d_gene: -
v_gene: TRBV4-3
CDR3nt: TGCGCCAGCAGCCCCATAGCGGAAACAGATACGCAGTATTTT
CDR3aa: CASSPIAETDTQYF

j_gene: TRBJ2-7
abundance: -
d_gene: TRBD1
v_gene: TRBV6-5
CDR3nt: TGTGCCAGCAGTTACTCATCCGGGACAGGAACCTACGAGCAGTACTTC
CDR3aa: CASSYSSGTGTYEQYF

j_gene: TRBJ2-1
abundance: -
d_gene: -
v_gene: TRBV9
CDR3nt: TGTGCCAGCAGCGGCGGGACTTTCAATGAGCAGTTCTTC
CDR3aa: CASSGGTFNEQFF

j_gene: TRBJ1-5
abundance: -
d_gene: -
v_gene: TRBV7-2
CDR3nt: TGTGCCAGCAGCTTAGCGGCGGGGAATCCGCCCCAGCATTTT
CDR3aa: CASSLAAGNPPQHF

j_gene: TRBJ2-1
abundance: few
d_gene: TRBD1
v_gene: TRBV6-5
CDR3nt: TGTGCCAGCAGTTCAGACAGGGGGGCGAACAATGAGCAGTTCTTC
CDR3aa: CASSSDRGANNEQFF

j_gene: TRBJ2-7
abundance: -
d_gene: -
v_gene: TRBV9
CDR3nt: TGTGCCAGCAGCGTAGGGACAGCTAACTCCTACGAGCAGTACTTC
CDR3aa: CASSVGTANSYEQYF

j_gene: TRBJ1-5
abundance: once
d_gene: TRBD1
v_gene: TRBV4-1
CDR3nt: TGCGCCAGCAGCCGGACAGGGAGAGATCAGCCCCAGCATTTT
CDR3aa: CASSRTGRDQPQHF

j_gene: TRBJ2-7
abundance: -
d_gene: TRBD1
v_gene: TRBV2
CDR3nt: TGTGCCAGCGGGGGACAGCCAGACTACGAGCAGTACTTC
CDR3aa: CASGGQPDYEQYF

j_gene: TRBJ2-2
abundance: few
d_gene: -
v_gene: TRBV5-1
CDR3nt: TGCGCCAGCAGCTTGACCTCAGGATGGAACACCGGGGAGCTGTTTTTT
CDR3aa: CASSLTSGWNTGELFF

j_gene: TRBJ2-2
abundance: few
d_gene: -
v_gene: TRBV5-4
CDR3nt: TGTGCCAGCAGCTCGGGAAAGGCGAACACCGGGGAGCTGTTTTTT
CDR3aa: CASSSGKANTGELFF

j_gene: TRBJ2-5
abundance: few
d_gene: TRBD1
v_gene: TRBV30
CDR3nt: TGTGCCTGGAGTAGGACAGGGGGAGAGACCCAGTACTTC
CDR3aa: CAWSRTGGETQYF

j_gene: TRBJ2-6
abundance: few
d_gene: TRBD1
v_gene: TRBV7-9
CDR3nt: TGTGCCAGCAGCCTACCCGGACAGGGGGAAACTGGGGCCAACGTCCTGACTTTC
CDR3aa: CASSLPGQGETGANVLTF

j_gene: TRBJ2-5
abundance: -
d_gene: -
v_gene: TRBV27
CDR3nt: TGTGCCAGCAGTTTATCTTCAGGCGGGCAAGAGACCCAGTACTTC
CDR3aa: CASSLSSGGQETQYF

j_gene: TRBJ1-2
abundance: -
d_gene: -
v_gene: TRBV28
CDR3nt: TGTGCCGGAGGGCGGCTTCGTAACTATGGCTACACCTTC
CDR3aa: CAGGRLRNYGYTF

j_gene: TRBJ2-3
abundance: few
d_gene: -
v_gene: TRBV28
CDR3nt: TGTGCCAGCAGTTTAGTAGGGGATGGCACAGATACGCAGTATTTT
CDR3aa: CASSLVGDGTDTQYF

j_gene: TRBJ1-2
abundance: -
d_gene: -
v_gene: TRBV4-2
CDR3nt: TGTGCCAGCAGCCAATTCGAGGGTCTTCGTGGCTACACCTTC
CDR3aa: CASSQFEGLRGYTF

j_gene: TRBJ2-7
abundance: -
d_gene: -
v_gene: TRBV30
CDR3nt: TGTGCCTGGAGTGCGACAGCCTACGAGCAGTACTTC
CDR3aa: CAWSATAYEQYF